Listed below are T cell receptor beta chains from one sample, sequenced in a study of graft-versus-host responses after intestinal transplantation. Repertoires were generated with immunoSEQ multiplex PCR, while TCRdb's copy carries only in-frame clones and drops some. Among 20,000 to 25,000 clones listed, roughly 95% were seen once. Sample: PBMCs, taken 156 days after intestinal transplant. The origin of the receptors is a human patient who received an intestinal transplant, so some T cells may come from the graft donor. CDR3s include the opening cysteine and the closing phenylalanine or tryptophan. Fields, in order: clone size, J gene, D gene, V gene, CDR3 DNA, CDR3 protein. D genes are given only for firm matches. Only some rows state a clone size, as once, few, many or a class for expanded clones.

>.|TRBJ2-5|.|TRBV6-1
TGTGCCAGCAGTGAGGATTCTTGGTACCAAGAGACCCAGTACTTC
CASSEDSWYQETQYF
>.|TRBJ1-1|.|TRBV11-3
TGTGCCAGCAGCCGGCCGGGGTTGGGCACTGAAGCTTTCTTT
CASSRPGLGTEAFF
>.|TRBJ2-7|TRBD2|TRBV5-1
TGCGCCAGCAGCGAGGGACTAGCGGGAATAATCTACTACGAGCAGTACTTC
CASSEGLAGIIYYEQYF
>.|TRBJ2-2|TRBD1|TRBV11-2
TGTGCCAGCAGCTTTACAGGGGGCCCCGGGGAGCTGTTTTTT
CASSFTGGPGELFF
>few|TRBJ2-2|TRBD2|TRBV6-1
TGTGCCAGCAGTGCCCGGGGGGGGGCAAGGGCTGGGGAGCTGTTTTTT
CASSARGGARAGELFF
>.|TRBJ2-1|.|TRBV10-3
TGTGCCATCAGTGACGGACAGAGATACAATGAGCAGTTCTTC
CAISDGQRYNEQFF
>.|TRBJ1-2|TRBD1|TRBV7-8
TGTGCCAGCAGCTTAGAATCGGGACAGGGGTGGATATACGCTTATGGCTACACCTTC
CASSLESGQGWIYAYGYTF
>.|TRBJ2-2|TRBD2|TRBV12-5
TGTGCTAGTGGAAATCGGGTAGCGGGGGGGATAAACCCCGGGGAGCTGTTTTTT
CASGNRVAGGINPGELFF
>.|TRBJ2-7|.|TRBV14
TGTGCCAGCAGCCAAGGCTTCGGAAGCTCCTACGAGCAGTACTTC
CASSQGFGSSYEQYF
>.|TRBJ1-1|.|TRBV2
TGTGCCAGCGCCACCCGGTTGGTGGACACTGAAGCTTTCTTT
CASATRLVDTEAFF
>.|TRBJ2-7|TRBD2|TRBV27
TGTGCCAGCAGTTTATCCATAGCGGGGGGCTACTCCTACGAGCAGTACTTC
CASSLSIAGGYSYEQYF
>.|TRBJ1-2|TRBD1|TRBV10-3
TGTGCCATCAGTGGGGACAGGTCTACTAACTATGGCTACACCTTC
CAISGDRSTNYGYTF
>.|TRBJ2-5|TRBD2|TRBV9
TGTGCCAGCAGCGTAGCGGGAGGGCAAGAGACCCAGTACTTC
CASSVAGGQETQYF
>.|TRBJ2-2|.|TRBV2
TGTGCCAGCAAGGTGGAACAGACGACCCCCTCTAACACCGGGGAGCTGTTTTTT
CASKVEQTTPSNTGELFF
>once|TRBJ1-2|.|TRBV5-1
TGCGCCAGCAGCTTGGCCGGGGAGGACTATGGCTACACCTTC
CASSLAGEDYGYTF
>few|TRBJ1-1|.|TRBV5-3
TGTGCCAGAAGCCAAAGTCGGGGGGCGCGGGGAAACACTGAAGCTTTCTTT
CARSQSRGARGNTEAFF
>.|TRBJ2-7|TRBD2|TRBV29-1
TGCAGCGTTCCTAGCGGGATCTCCTACGAGCAGTACTTC
CSVPSGISYEQYF
>.|TRBJ2-1|.|TRBV7-2
TGTGCCAGCAGCTTAGATCTGGCTAGCGTCAACAATGAGCAGTTCTTC
CASSLDLASVNNEQFF
>once|TRBJ2-4|TRBD2|TRBV6-5
TGTGCCAGCAGTTACACTAGCGGGAGAAACATTCAGTACTTC
CASSYTSGRNIQYF
>once|TRBJ2-1|.|TRBV6-1
TGTGCCAGCACCGACAAAGGGGAGCAGTTCTTC
CASTDKGEQFF
>.|TRBJ1-3|.|TRBV6-1
TGTGCCAGCAGTGACAGGGGCCTTAGGAACACCATATATTTT
CASSDRGLRNTIYF
>.|TRBJ2-7|.|TRBV5-1
TGCGCCAGCAGCTTACAGACCGGGGTTCCCTACGAGCAGTACTTC
CASSLQTGVPYEQYF
>.|TRBJ2-1|TRBD2|TRBV28
TGTGCCAGCAGTTCCCTTAAACTAGCGGAGATTTATTACAATGAGCAGTTCTTC
CASSSLKLAEIYYNEQFF
>few|TRBJ2-3|.|TRBV19
TGTGCCAGTAGTATAATAGTCCGAGTCTACAGCACAGATACGCAGTATTTT
CASSIIVRVYSTDTQYF
>.|TRBJ1-5|.|TRBV4-3
TGCGCCAGCAGCCAAGACTGGGGCCAGCCCCAGCATTTT
CASSQDWGQPQHF
>once|TRBJ1-1|TRBD1|TRBV30
TGTGCCTGGAGTCCAAGGACAGGGAGGACTGAAGCTTTCTTT
CAWSPRTGRTEAFF
>.|TRBJ2-5|TRBD2|TRBV7-9
TGTGCCAGCAGCCCCCGAGTAGCGGGGAACGGGGAGACCCAGTACTTC
CASSPRVAGNGETQYF
>.|TRBJ2-3|TRBD2|TRBV7-2
TGTGCCAGCAGCTATCGGCTCGGGCGGGGGGGAGATACGCAGTATTTT
CASSYRLGRGGDTQYF
>.|TRBJ2-3|TRBD1|TRBV30
TGTGCCTGGCGGGGGGGACAGGGGCCGGGGGATACGCAGTATTTT
CAWRGGQGPGDTQYF